This TCR beta chain was recovered during a study of blood T cell repertoires in COVID-19 (TCRdb year 2020). Looking at the study overall: Samples covering the acute and convalescent phases of COVID-19 were provided by collaborators in the United States, Italy and Spain. The material from the prospective study consisted of cDNA or gDNA derived from T cells, B-cell-depleted T cells, or PBMCs. Deeply sampled blood TCRbeta repertoires from subjects exposed to, actively infected with, or recovered from COVID-19 were included in the dataset. A freely available public database, intended as a resource for researchers studying the immune response to SARS-CoV-2, is where the repertoires were released. The samples were drawn from the first 160 participants of the ongoing ImmuneRACE study and from under 1,500 subjects provided by 6 global collaborators. The sample metadata nearly always contained a de-identified subject ID, COVID-19 status, age in years and sex. Where available, HLA class I and class II types were taken from metadata supplied by the sample provider and were not determined by assay-based typing. What the authors observed across the whole study: How much clinical and demographic metadata was included differed by source and by participant, and the metadata was provided uncurated.

Relative to germline, V is missing 2 bases and J is missing 6 bases, with 4 bases of the junction outside any gene match. Looking up the germline V gene (reference sequence) yields CDR1 SEHNR and CDR2 FQNEAQ. Reading from cysteine to phenylalanine, the CDR3 counts 15 amino acids. The sequence is cut down to CDR3 DNA, 45 bases in frame from base 1. The collaborating institutions used their own protocols to collect whole blood in K2EDTA tubes. For TCRbeta analysis, collaborators shipped samples in one of three forms: frozen whole blood, isolated PBMCs, or DNA extracted from either of those sample types. As concerns this clone: Its cognate antigen has yet to be identified. Per-base quality was not reported, and no clone a single base away is much larger than it.

The immunoSEQ Assay, a bias-controlled multiplex PCR, was used to amplify TCRbeta CDR3 regions from genomic DNA. The authors' analysis ran thus. Within the assay, amplification of reference gene primers was used to estimate how many nucleated cells each sample contained. To quantify the absolute abundance of each unique TCRbeta CDR3 rearrangement, sequence reads were collapsed and filtered. For each sample, productive Simpson clonality was calculated by taking the square root of Simpson's diversity index across productive rearrangements. The immuneACCESS repertoire file appears here via TCRdb, limited to in-frame rearrangements. These files lack a portion of the clones; in checked studies, under half of the deficit traces to unresolved V genes, and the cause of the others is not known. For V, J and clone size, that table is used; D and trimming come from the DNA. For this sample there are some 320,000 clones; 70% to 90% appear just once. Around 7.8% of the sample comes from the top ten.

Sequencing used peripheral blood. The clonotype originates from a human donor in a cohort sampled during active COVID-19. The receptor chain draws on TRBV7-9 and TRBJ1-1; 12 middle bases align to TRBD1. The nucleotides are TGTGCCAGCAGCTTAAGTGGGACAGGGGGCTCTGAAGCTTTCTTT. Translation gives CASSLSGTGGSEAFF. Beyond the CDR3, the reference TRBV7-9 and TRBJ1-1 genes provide the residues; the full variable domain reads: DTGVSQNPRHKITKRGQNVTFRCDPISEHNRLYWYRQTLGQGPEFLTYFQNEAQLEKSRLLSDRFSAERPKGSFSTLEIQRTEQGDSAMYLCASSLSGTGGSEAFFGQGTRLTVV.